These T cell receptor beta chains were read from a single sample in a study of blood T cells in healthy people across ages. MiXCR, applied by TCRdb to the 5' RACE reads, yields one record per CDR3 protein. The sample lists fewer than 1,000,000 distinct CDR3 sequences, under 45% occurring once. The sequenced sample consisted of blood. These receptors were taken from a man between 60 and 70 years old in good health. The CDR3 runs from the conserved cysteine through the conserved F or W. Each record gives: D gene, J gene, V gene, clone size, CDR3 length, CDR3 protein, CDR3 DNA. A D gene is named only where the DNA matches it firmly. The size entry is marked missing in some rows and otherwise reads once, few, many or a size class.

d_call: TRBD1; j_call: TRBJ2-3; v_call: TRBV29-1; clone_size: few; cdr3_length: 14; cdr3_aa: CSVEQGNRGDTQYF; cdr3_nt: TGCAGCGTTGAACAAGGTAACAGGGGAGATACGCAGTATTTT
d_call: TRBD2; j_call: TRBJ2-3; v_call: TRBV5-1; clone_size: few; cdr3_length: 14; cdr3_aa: CASSHSGVTDTQYF; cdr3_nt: TGCGCCAGCAGCCATAGCGGGGTCACAGATACGCAGTATTTT
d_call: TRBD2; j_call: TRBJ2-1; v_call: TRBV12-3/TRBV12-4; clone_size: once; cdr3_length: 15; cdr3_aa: CASSLGRGVNREQFF; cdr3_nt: TGTGCCAGCAGTTTGGGGCGGGGGGTCAATCGTGAGCAGTTCTTC
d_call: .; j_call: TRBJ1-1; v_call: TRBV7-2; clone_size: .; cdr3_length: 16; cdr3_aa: CASSPTPAFMNTEAFF; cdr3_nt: TGTGCCAGCAGCCCAACACCAGCCTTTATGAACACTGAAGCTTTCTTT
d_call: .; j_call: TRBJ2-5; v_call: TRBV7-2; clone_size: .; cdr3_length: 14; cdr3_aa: CASSWPPYQETQYF; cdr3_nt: TGTGCCAGCAGTTGGCCCCCGTACCAAGAGACCCAGTACTTC
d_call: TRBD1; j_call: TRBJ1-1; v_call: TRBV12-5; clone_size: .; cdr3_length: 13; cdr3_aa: CASGSGQSTEAFF; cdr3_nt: TGTGCTAGTGGTTCGGGACAGTCCACTGAAGCTTTCTTT
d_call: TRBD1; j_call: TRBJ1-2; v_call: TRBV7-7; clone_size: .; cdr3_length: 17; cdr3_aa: CASSLGQGDRGPYGYTF; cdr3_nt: TGTGCTAGCAGCTTAGGGCAGGGGGACAGGGGCCCTTATGGCTACACCTTC
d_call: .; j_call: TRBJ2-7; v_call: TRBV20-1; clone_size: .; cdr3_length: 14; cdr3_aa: CSASPARQPGEQYF; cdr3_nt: TGCAGTGCTTCCCCTGCTAGACAACCCGGCGAGCAGTACTTC
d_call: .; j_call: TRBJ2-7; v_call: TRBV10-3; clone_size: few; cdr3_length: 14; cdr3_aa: CAISEQGAIYEQYF; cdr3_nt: TGTGCCATCAGTGAGCAAGGGGCTATTTACGAGCAGTACTTC
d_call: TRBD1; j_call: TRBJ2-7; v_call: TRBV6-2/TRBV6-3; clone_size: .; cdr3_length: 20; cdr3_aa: CASSGNPGTGYGTGLYEQYF; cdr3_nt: TGTGCCAGCAGTGGGAACCCCGGGACAGGGTACGGTACGGGGCTCTACGAGCAGTACTTC
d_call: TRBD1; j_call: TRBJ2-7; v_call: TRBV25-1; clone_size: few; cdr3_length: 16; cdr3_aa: CASSPPGQGATYEQYF; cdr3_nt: TGTGCCAGCAGTCCCCCGGGACAGGGGGCCACCTACGAGCAGTACTTC
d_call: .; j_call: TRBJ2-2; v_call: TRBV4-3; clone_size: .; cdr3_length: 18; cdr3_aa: CASSQDHRDRRGTGELFF; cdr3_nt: TGCGCCAGCAGCCAAGACCACAGGGACCGCCGGGGCACCGGGGAGCTGTTTTTT
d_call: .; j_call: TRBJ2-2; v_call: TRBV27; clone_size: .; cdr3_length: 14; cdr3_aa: CASRLIAGAGELFF; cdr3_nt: TGTGCCAGCAGACTCATAGCCGGGGCCGGGGAGCTGTTTTTT
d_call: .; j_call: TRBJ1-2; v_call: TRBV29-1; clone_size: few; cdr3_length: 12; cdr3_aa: CSVVADNYGYTF; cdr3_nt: TGCAGCGTTGTGGCGGACAACTATGGCTACACCTTC
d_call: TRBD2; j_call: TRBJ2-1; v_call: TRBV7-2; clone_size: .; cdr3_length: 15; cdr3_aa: CASGILAGGSNEQFF; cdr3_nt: TGTGCCAGCGGGATTCTAGCGGGGGGGAGCAATGAGCAGTTCTTC
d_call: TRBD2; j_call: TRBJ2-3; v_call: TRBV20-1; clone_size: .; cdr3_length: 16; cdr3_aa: CSARDPPAGGLDTQYF; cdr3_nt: TGCAGTGCTAGAGATCCCCCAGCGGGGGGATTAGATACGCAGTATTTT
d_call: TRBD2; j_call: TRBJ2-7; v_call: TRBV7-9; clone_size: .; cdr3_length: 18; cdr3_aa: CAGSVIGLSGGAYNEQYF; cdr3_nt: TGTGCCGGCAGCGTTATTGGGTTGTCGGGGGGGGCCTACAATGAGCAGTACTTC
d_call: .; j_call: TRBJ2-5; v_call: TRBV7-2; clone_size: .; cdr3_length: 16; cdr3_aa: CASSLKAGGLGETQYF; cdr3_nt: TGTGCCAGCAGCTTAAAAGCTGGCGGGTTGGGGGAGACCCAGTACTTC